One sample yielded the 23 T cell receptor beta chains listed below, sequenced in a study of monozygotic twins with inflammatory bowel disease. TCRdb re-called the 5' RACE reads and gives one entry per CDR3 protein, without DNA. The sample totals under 200,000 distinct CDR3 sequences. Material for sequencing was blood. The receptor set was obtained from a human donor with ulcerative colitis or Crohn's disease, or a healthy co-twin of an affected twin (not recorded which).

The chain links TRBV29-1 to TRBJ2-7; TCRdb outputs TRBD2, but without DNA this stays unchecked. The CDR3 has 12 amino acids. Germline V gene data show CDR1 as SQVTM and CDR2 as ANQGSEA. This CDR3 is CSAGLYSYEQYF.

CDR3 sequence reads: CASSQLGLAGRGYEQFF. The genes are TRBV4-2 and TRBJ2-1; TCRdb outputs TRBD2, but without DNA this stays unchecked. The V gene's germline CDR1 is LGHNA and CDR2 YNFKEQ. The CDR3 is 17 residues long.

This chain connects TRBV4-3 to TRBJ1-2; TCRdb's D call, TRBD1, is unchecked because there is no DNA. There are 13 residues in the CDR3. Germline V CDR1 and CDR2: LGHNA, YSLEER. The CDR3 spells CASSHPFGDGYTF.

The chain combines TRBV7-3 with TRBJ1-1; TCRdb lists TRBD1, though no DNA is available to test this call. Germline V gene data show CDR1 as SGHTA and CDR2 as FQGTGA. The CDR3 has 13 amino acids. The CDR3 loop is CASSSLGQGEAFF.

This chain links TRBV7-8 with TRBJ2-3; TCRdb's assignment of TRBD2 cannot be checked, as there is no DNA. The CDR3 loop spans 13 amino acids. Germline V gene data show CDR1 as SGHVS and CDR2 as FQNEAQ. This chain's CDR3 is CASSLLSGGPGAF.

This sequence joins TRBV2 and TRBJ2-5; TCRdb designates TRBD2, a call that cannot be tested without DNA. The germline V gene encodes CDR1 SNHLY and CDR2 FYNNEI. This CDR3 region has 13 residues. CDR3 sequence: CASSEGLQETQYF.

The chain is built from TRBV20-1 and TRBJ2-7; the TRBD1 assignment by TCRdb is unverifiable without DNA. Germline V gene sequence: CDR1 DFQATT, CDR2 SNEGSKA (reference sequence). CDR3 length: 14 amino acids. CDR3 residues: CSARDRDRDYEQYF.

This chain connects TRBV7-8 to TRBJ1-1; the D call from TCRdb, TRBD1, cannot be confirmed without DNA. Germline CDR1 is SGHVS and CDR2 is FQNEAQ. This CDR3 is 19 amino acids long. CDR3 protein: CASSFNLGLGSRGNTEAFF.

The chain couples TRBV2 to TRBJ2-1; TCRdb's D gene call, TRBD1, goes unchecked for lack of DNA. CDR3 length equals 13 residues. Germline V lookup: CDR1 SNHLY, CDR2 FYNNEI. CDR3: CASLTQAGGEQFF.

CDR3 loop: CASSRHRENTEAFF. The chain is built from TRBV12-3 or TRBV12-4 and TRBJ1-1. The CDR3 loop spans 14 amino acids.

The chain recombines TRBV6-2 or TRBV6-3 with TRBJ2-3; there is no DNA to check the TCRdb D call of TRBD1. CDR3 size: 16 residues. CDR1 and CDR2 (germline): MNHEY, SVGEGT. The CDR3 sequence: CASSSQRGQGVDTQYF.

The chain is built from TRBV5-4 and TRBJ2-6; TCRdb names TRBD2, which stays unverified in the absence of DNA. Germline V lookup: CDR1 SGHNT, CDR2 YYREEE (reference sequence). CDR3 length equals 20 residues. The CDR3 loop reads CASSLGGGRAYLSGANVLTF.

The chain is built from TRBV6-1 and TRBJ1-4. Germline V gene lookup returns CDR1 MNHNS and CDR2 SASEGT. The CDR3 is 15 amino acids. The CDR3 loop reads CASSEARPPAEKLFF.

CDR3 region: CASSQDPRREQFF. The rearrangement uses TRBV4-2 and TRBJ2-1; TCRdb's D call, TRBD1, is unchecked because there is no DNA. CDR3 length: 13 amino acids. The V gene's germline CDR1 is LGHNA and CDR2 YNFKEQ.

V and J are TRBV20-1 and TRBJ1-4. The CDR3 has 13 amino acids. Germline V gene data show CDR1 as DFQATT and CDR2 as SNEGSKA (reference sequence). The CDR3 region is CSGVESTNEKLFF.

This chain uses TRBV6-1 with TRBJ2-5. The CDR3 length is 15 residues. Germline V gene sequence: CDR1 MNHNS, CDR2 SASEGT. This chain's CDR3 is CASRRATEYQETQYF.

The rearrangement links TRBV15 to TRBJ2-1. Germline CDR1 LNHNV, CDR2 YYDKDF (reference sequence). The CDR3 has 21 amino acids. CDR3 loop: CATSRGVGVLGSTASYNEQFF.

This chain connects TRBV7-2 to TRBJ2-7. Germline V gives CDR1 SGHTA, CDR2 FQGNSA. This CDR3 has 15 amino acids. CDR3 loop: CASSLGTTLPYEQYF. The whole variable domain, remainder taken from reference TRBV7-2 and TRBJ2-7, is GAGVSQSPSNKVTEKGKDVELRCDPISGHTALYWYRQSLGQGLEFLIYFQGNSAPDKSGLPSDRFSAERTGGSVSTLTIQRTQQEDSAVYLCASSLGTTLPYEQYFGPGTRLTVT.

The chain recombines TRBV5-1 with TRBJ1-3. The CDR3 spans 13 residues. The germline V gene has CDR1 SGHRS and CDR2 YFSETQ. The CDR3 spells CASSLASENTIYF. The complete variable domain, with remaining parts taken from reference TRBV5-1 and TRBJ1-3, reads KAGVTQTPRYLIKTRGQQVTLSCSPISGHRSVSWYQQTPGQGLQFLFEYFSETQRNKGNFPGRFSGRQFSNSRSEMNVSTLELGDSALYLCASSLASENTIYFGEGSWLTVV.

This chain links TRBV5-6 with TRBJ1-5; the TRBD1 assignment by TCRdb is unverifiable without DNA. The length of the CDR3 is 18 residues. In germline, CDR1 is SGHDT, CDR2 YYEEEE. CDR3 loop: CASSLGGTGTVKNQPQHF.

This sequence joins TRBV19 and TRBJ2-7; the D gene TCRdb calls, TRBD1, cannot be checked with no DNA. The CDR3 sequence is 15 residues long. Germline V gives CDR1 LNHDA, CDR2 SQIVND (reference sequence). CDR3 protein: CASSARDRGSGEQYF.

The rearrangement links TRBV5-1 to TRBJ2-7. CDR1 is SGHRS, CDR2 YFSETQ, per germline. The CDR3 runs to 14 residues. CDR3 residues: CASSLKVSSYEQYF. Filled out from reference TRBV5-1 and TRBJ2-7, the complete variable domain reads KAGVTQTPRYLIKTRGQQVTLSCSPISGHRSVSWYQQTPGQGLQFLFEYFSETQRNKGNFPGRFSGRQFSNSRSEMNVSTLELGDSALYLCASSLKVSSYEQYFGPGTRLTVT.

The V call is TRBV6-1, the J call TRBJ2-5; TCRdb selects TRBD1, and the lack of DNA leaves this call unchecked. The germline gives CDR1 MNHNS, CDR2 SASEGT. The CDR3 runs 14 residues. CDR3 residues: CASSKDRESETQYF.